This is a list of T cell receptor beta chains from one sample in a study of human T cells and chemical hapten exposure. MiXCR was run by TCRdb on the RACE reads, yielding one entry per CDR3 protein. The sample has tens of thousands of distinct CDR3 sequences; approximately 14% are singletons. The source was whole blood, collected in connection with sensitization to the hapten diphenylcyclopropenone (DPC). The receptors originated from a woman between 50 and 59 years old with alopecia areata. Some clones in this sample may be carry-over from other donors' samples. Both conserved end residues are part of each CDR3. A D gene is named only where the DNA matches it firmly. Clone size is not always given. Where it is, it says once, few, many or a class for expanded clones.

TRBJ2-1 | NA | TRBV20-1 | NA | TGCAGTGCCCTGGGGGGTTACAATGAGCAGTTCTTC | CSALGGYNEQFF
TRBJ1-6 | NA | TRBV19 | NA | TGTGCCAGTACCCAAACAGGGAGTAATTCACCCCTCCACTTT | CASTQTGSNSPLHF
TRBJ2-7 | NA | TRBV11-2 | TRBD2 | TGTGCCAGCAGCCAGACTAGCGGACCTCTCTACGAGCAGTACTTC | CASSQTSGPLYEQYF
TRBJ2-3 | many | TRBV7-2 | TRBD1 | TGTGCCAGCAGCTTCGACAGGGGGTACACAGATACGCAGTATTTT | CASSFDRGYTDTQYF
TRBJ2-3 | NA | TRBV6-2/TRBV6-3 | NA | TGTGCCAGCGGCGAAGGGGGTCCCACGGATACGCAGTATTTT | CASGEGGPTDTQYF
TRBJ1-1 | few | TRBV6-2/TRBV6-3 | NA | TGTGCCAGCTACGAGGAAAAAGCTTTCTTT | CASYEEKAFF
TRBJ2-3 | few | TRBV27 | NA | TGTGCCAGCAGTTTATGGGGGCGGGACTGGGATACGCAGTATTTT | CASSLWGRDWDTQYF
TRBJ1-1 | few | TRBV29-1 | NA | TGCAGCGTTGGGGGTATTAACACTGAAGCTTTCTTT | CSVGGINTEAFF
TRBJ2-7 | NA | TRBV15 | NA | TGTGCCACCAGCAGAGATCCCGGGGAATCCACCTACGAGCAGTACTTC | CATSRDPGESTYEQYF
TRBJ2-4 | NA | TRBV12-3/TRBV12-4 | NA | TGTGCCAGCAGTTTGATGGACGTAGCCAAAAACATTCAGTACTTC | CASSLMDVAKNIQYF
TRBJ2-1 | many | TRBV7-8 | TRBD2 | TGTGCCAGCACCCTACTAGCGGGAGGGAATGAGCAGTTCTTC | CASTLLAGGNEQFF
TRBJ2-7 | NA | TRBV10-2 | NA | TGCGCCAGCAGATCGGGACTGGTGAAGGGGGGCGAGCAGTACTTC | CASRSGLVKGGEQYF
TRBJ1-6 | NA | TRBV27 | NA | TGTGCCAGCAGTTTTTATAATTCACCCCTCCACTTT | CASSFYNSPLHF
TRBJ2-2 | many | TRBV6-5 | NA | TGTGCCAGCAGCCCCGCATGGAACACCGGGGAGCTGTTTTTT | CASSPAWNTGELFF
TRBJ2-5 | NA | TRBV11-2 | NA | TGTGCCAGCAGCTTTCGCCGGGAACAAGAGACCCAGTACTTC | CASSFRREQETQYF
TRBJ2-1 | few | TRBV27 | TRBD1 | TGTGCCAGCAGTTTATCGTTTTGGGCAGGGGGCAATGAGCAGTTCTTC | CASSLSFWAGGNEQFF
TRBJ1-6 | many | TRBV7-6 | NA | TGTGCCAGCAGCTTACAGGGAAGGTCACCCCTCCACTTT | CASSLQGRSPLHF
TRBJ2-7 | few | TRBV19 | NA | TGTGCCAGTAGTGTCAGCGGGTTCTCCTACGAGCAGTACTTC | CASSVSGFSYEQYF
TRBJ2-1 | few | TRBV10-3 | TRBD1 | TGTGCCATCGGGACAGGGAGGGATGAGCAGTTCTTC | CAIGTGRDEQFF
TRBJ2-1 | NA | TRBV3-1 | TRBD2 | TGTGCCAGCAGCCAAGTGAGCGGGAGCTCCTACAATGAGCAGTTCTTC | CASSQVSGSSYNEQFF
TRBJ2-6 | few | TRBV6-1 | NA | TGTGCCAGCAGTTTGGACAGCCATTCTGGGGCCAACGTCCTGACTTTC | CASSLDSHSGANVLTF
TRBJ2-7 | NA | TRBV20-1 | TRBD2 | TGCAGTGCTAGAGATCCTGATCGGGGGGGATGGGAATACGAGCAGTACTTC | CSARDPDRGGWEYEQYF
TRBJ2-1 | NA | TRBV9 | TRBD2 | TGTGCCAGCAGCCACAAGCGGGAGCGGGCTGAGCAGTTCTTC | CASSHKRERAEQFF
TRBJ2-1 | many | TRBV13 | NA | TGTGCCAGCAGCTTATTCTTGGGGAGCTCCTACAATGAGCAGTTCTTC | CASSLFLGSSYNEQFF
TRBJ2-1 | NA | TRBV27 | NA | TGTGCCAGCAGTTTAGTGGGTGATGAGCAGTTCTTC | CASSLVGDEQFF
TRBJ2-1 | NA | TRBV30 | TRBD1 | TGTGCCTTGGGGAGAGGGGGCTCCGGTGAGCAGTTCTTC | CALGRGGSGEQFF
TRBJ1-2 | few | TRBV28 | NA | TGTGCCAGCAGTTCCCCGGGCCATAACTATGGCTACACCTTC | CASSSPGHNYGYTF
TRBJ2-7 | few | TRBV6-2/TRBV6-3 | NA | TGTGCCAGCAGCCCGCTGGCCTACGAGCAGTACTTC | CASSPLAYEQYF
TRBJ1-1 | many | TRBV29-1 | TRBD1 | TGCAGCGTTGCGTACAGGGGGATGAACACTGAAGCTTTCTTT | CSVAYRGMNTEAFF
TRBJ2-1 | NA | TRBV20-1 | NA | TGCAGTGCCTCCGGGGTCCCAGGCTCCAATGAGCAGTTCTTC | CSASGVPGSNEQFF
TRBJ2-7 | few | TRBV7-9 | NA | TGTGCCAGCAGCTTAAGGTTTTCGACAGCCGCCGTGACCTACGAGCAGTACTTC | CASSLRFSTAAVTYEQYF
TRBJ2-3 | once | TRBV29-1 | NA | TGCAGCGTTGAATTCGTCGGAACAGATACGCAGTATTTT | CSVEFVGTDTQYF
TRBJ2-1 | many | TRBV11-2 | TRBD1 | TGTGCCAGCAGCTTAGCCCCCCGGACAGGGGGGGATGAGCAGTTCTTC | CASSLAPRTGGDEQFF
TRBJ1-4 | many | TRBV28 | TRBD1 | TGTGCCAGCAAAAAGACAGGGGTGGGTGAAAAACTGTTTTTT | CASKKTGVGEKLFF
TRBJ1-3 | NA | TRBV27 | NA | TGTGCCAGCAGTCCCCGGGGACATTCGGGGGGAAACACCATATATTTT | CASSPRGHSGGNTIYF
TRBJ2-4 | NA | TRBV20-1 | NA | TGCAGTGCTAGAGATAAGGGAATAGCCAAAAACATTCAGTACTTC | CSARDKGIAKNIQYF
TRBJ2-1 | NA | TRBV7-6 | TRBD2 | TGTGCCAGCAGCTTAGTGTCTAGCGGGAGGGGATACAATGAGCAGTTCTTC | CASSLVSSGRGYNEQFF
TRBJ2-1 | few | TRBV20-1 | NA | TGCAGTGCTAGAGATGTGGGGGGAACTAAAGAGCAGTTCTTC | CSARDVGGTKEQFF
TRBJ1-6 | NA | TRBV28 | TRBD1 | TGTGCCAGCAGTACTCGGACAGGGTGGGATTCACCCCTCCACTTT | CASSTRTGWDSPLHF
TRBJ2-7 | NA | TRBV3-1 | NA | TGTGCCAGCAGCCAAGTACCACACGAGCAGTACTTC | CASSQVPHEQYF
TRBJ2-7 | many | TRBV18 | NA | TGTGCCAGCTCAGCACAGGGTTACGAGCAGTACTTC | CASSAQGYEQYF
TRBJ1-2 | few | TRBV4-3 | NA | TGCGCCAGCAGCCAAGATAGGTTGACTAACTATGGCTACACCTTC | CASSQDRLTNYGYTF
TRBJ2-7 | NA | TRBV28 | TRBD2 | TGTGCCAGCAGTGTTTCTCGGCTAGCGGGAAACTACGAGCAGTACTTC | CASSVSRLAGNYEQYF
TRBJ2-1 | NA | TRBV12-3/TRBV12-4 | NA | TGTGCCAGCAGTTTATTAGGAGAGAACAATGAGCAGTTCTTC | CASSLLGENNEQFF
TRBJ1-6 | many | TRBV20-1 | NA | TGCAGTGCTAACAAGGACAGTCCGGGTTCACCCCTCCACTTT | CSANKDSPGSPLHF
TRBJ2-7 | many | TRBV7-2 | NA | TGTGCCAGCGGTCACAGCTCCTACGAGCAGTACTTC | CASGHSSYEQYF
TRBJ2-1 | NA | TRBV11-3 | TRBD1 | TGTGCCAGCAGCTTGAACCGGGACAGGGGGTCTGAGCAGTTCTTC | CASSLNRDRGSEQFF
TRBJ1-6 | few | TRBV7-2 | NA | TGTGCCAGCAGCTTAGAAGGGAGTGAGGCTTATAATTCACCCCTCCACTTT | CASSLEGSEAYNSPLHF
TRBJ2-7 | NA | TRBV5-5 | NA | TGTGCCAGCAGCTTGCTAGAGTTTATGTACGAGCAGTACTTC | CASSLLEFMYEQYF
TRBJ2-5 | few | TRBV18 | TRBD2 | TGTGCCAGCTCACGGACTAGCGGGACCGAGACCCAGTACTTC | CASSRTSGTETQYF
TRBJ2-5 | few | TRBV7-9 | NA | TGTGCCAGCAGCTCCGGGGCTTCTGGGACCCAGTACTTC | CASSSGASGTQYF
TRBJ1-5 | NA | TRBV28 | NA | TGTGCCAGCAGGAATAGCAATCAGCCCCAGCATTTT | CASRNSNQPQHF
TRBJ1-2 | few | TRBV12-3/TRBV12-4 | NA | TGTGCCAGTGCTAAGGCCTCCCAGAATGGCTACACCTTC | CASAKASQNGYTF
TRBJ1-1 | NA | TRBV3-1 | NA | TGTGCCAGCAGGCAAAGCGGGAGTAACACTGAAGCTTTCTTT | CASRQSGSNTEAFF
TRBJ1-5 | NA | TRBV18 | TRBD1 | TGTGCCAGCTCACTTGGACAGGGGGATTTCCAGCCCCAGCATTTT | CASSLGQGDFQPQHF